One and the same sample provided the 16 T cell receptor beta chains below, sequenced in a study of cytomegalovirus exposure and HLA in healthy donors. Sequencing was performed with immunoSEQ multiplex PCR; in TCRdb, only in-frame clones are kept and a portion is missing. The sample records about 200,000 clones, about 79% being singletons. What was sequenced was PBMCs. The receptor source for this set is a woman aged 30 to 39 in good health and CMV-seropositive.

This chain links TRBV5-6 with TRBJ1-2; D might be TRBD1 (6 bases). CDR1 is SGHDT and CDR2 is YYEEEE in the germline V gene. The ends were cut back, 0 bases at V and 3 bases at J, with 12 bases in the middle. This CDR3 is 15 amino acids long. In DNA, the CDR3 is TGTGCCAGCAGCTTGGTAGAGGGGGTTGACTATGGCTACACCTTC. Encoded protein: CASSLVEGVDYGYTF.

The gene calls are TRBV6-1 and TRBJ1-2; TRBD1 matches at 7 bases. The ends lost 3 bases at V and 2 bases at J; junction bases unmatched: 9. The CDR3 contains 16 residues. Germline lookup yields CDR1 MNHNS and CDR2 SASEGT. The CDR3 bases are TGTGCCAGCAGTGAGGTAGACAGGGTAGGAAACTATGGCTACACCTTC. The encoded protein is CASSEVDRVGNYGYTF.

The chain recombines TRBV4-1 with TRBJ1-1; 7 nucleotides match TRBD1. There are 14 residues in the CDR3. CDR1 and CDR2 (germline): MGHRA, YSYEKL. The V gene end was trimmed by 7 bases and the J gene end by 1 base; junction bases not matched to a gene: 6. CDR3 bases: TGCGCCAGCACGCTAGGACAGGAGAACACTGAAGCTTTCTTT. It encodes CASTLGQENTEAFF.

V usage is TRBV5-1 and J usage is TRBJ2-3, with TRBD1 matching 9 bases. Trimming at V came to 2 bases and at J to 4 bases, leaving 5 bases not matched to a gene. The CDR3 consists of 15 residues. Per germline, CDR1 SGHRS and CDR2 YFSETQ. This CDR3 is CASSLQGAEADTQYF. As DNA, the CDR3 is TGCGCCAGCAGCTTACAGGGGGCCGAGGCAGATACGCAGTATTTT.

The chain uses TRBV11-2 and TRBJ1-3; no clear D gene. Trimming took off 0 bases at V and 5 bases at J, with 20 bases between the two ends. The CDR3 sequence is 18 residues long. The germline gives CDR1 SGHAT, CDR2 FQNNGV. Here the CDR3 DNA reads TGTGCCAGCAGCTTAGATCTCGGCGGATTCACTCGCCGAAACACCATATATTTT. This gives the protein CASSLDLGGFTRRNTIYF.

This clone was detected a few times. This chain uses TRBV19 with TRBJ1-1; tentatively, D is TRBD1 (6 bases). With 8 bases removed from V and 4 bases from J, the gap between germline ends came to 17 bases. Germline V gene sequence: CDR1 LNHDA, CDR2 SQIVND (reference sequence). The CDR3 loop spans 14 amino acids. CDR3 in DNA: TGTGCCAGTGCCACTACTGGGGGCAGCACTGAAGCTTTCTTT. Translated, it gives CASATTGGSTEAFF.

J is TRBJ1-5 and V is TRBV6-6; a weak D match, TRBD1 (5 bases). The length of the CDR3 is 15 residues. CDR1 and CDR2 from the germline V gene are MNHNY and SVGAGI (reference sequence). The V end lost 6 bases, the J end lost 3 bases, and 15 bases lay between the germline ends. The CDR3 DNA follows: TGTGCCAGCAGAGAACCTGGACACTCCAATCAGCCCCAGCATTTT. Encoded protein: CASREPGHSNQPQHF.

The CDR3 protein is CSVERLTGSTEAFF. The CDR3 DNA follows: TGCAGCGTTGAACGCCTGACAGGGAGCACTGAAGCTTTCTTT. This chain joins TRBV29-1 and TRBJ1-1, with TRBD1 matching over 7 bases. Germline values: CDR1 SQVTM, CDR2 ANQGSEA. V lost 2 bases to trimming and J lost 4 bases; unmatched junction nucleotides: 7. CDR3 length equals 14 residues.

This clone was picked up a small number of times. This chain connects TRBV5-1 to TRBJ1-1; 9 nucleotides align to TRBD1. Per the germline V gene, CDR1 is SGHRS and CDR2 is YFSETQ. V was clipped by 4 bases and J by 10 bases; unmatched bases: 8. This CDR3 region has 13 residues. DNA for the CDR3: TGCGCCAGCAGCAGGTGGACAGGGGAGATAGCTTTCTTT. It codes for CASSRWTGEIAFF. The whole variable domain, filled in from reference TRBV5-1 and TRBJ1-1, reads KAGVTQTPRYLIKTRGQQVTLSCSPISGHRSVSWYQQTPGQGLQFLFEYFSETQRNKGNFPGRFSGRQFSNSRSEMNVSTLELGDSALYLCASSRWTGEIAFFGQGTRLTVV.

This rearrangement joins TRBV19 to TRBJ2-7; 8 bases are a match to TRBD1. This CDR3 is built from 14 residues. The ends lost 6 bases at V and 7 bases at J; junction bases unmatched: 11. Germline V CDR1 and CDR2: LNHDA, SQIVND (reference sequence). The CDR3: CASRSRGQGGEQYF. The CDR3 nucleotides read TGTGCCAGTAGGTCCCGAGGACAGGGAGGAGAGCAGTACTTC.

CDR3 nucleotide sequence: TGTGCCAGCGCTGGGACAGGCTATGGCTACACCTTC. It yields the protein CASAGTGYGYTF. The rearrangement uses TRBV28 and TRBJ1-2; 8 bases line up with TRBD1. V lost 8 bases, J lost 4 bases, and 3 bases stayed unmatched. The CDR3 covers 12 residues. Germline CDR1 is MDHEN and CDR2 is SYDVKM.

The rearrangement joins TRBV4-1 to TRBJ2-7; TRBD1 agrees at 9 bases. With V trimmed by 3 bases and J by 1 base, 7 bases remained unmatched. The length of the CDR3 is 16 residues. Germline V gives CDR1 MGHRA, CDR2 YSYEKL. For the CDR3, the DNA is TGCGCCAGCAGCCATCCCCGGGACAGGGATTCCTACGAGCAGTACTTC. Its protein product is CASSHPRDRDSYEQYF.

J is TRBJ2-7 and V is TRBV2; TRBD1 is a possible D gene (6 bases). The CDR3 is made up of 12 amino acids. V was shortened by 6 bases and J by 4 bases, with 10 bases between the two germline ends. Germline assignment: CDR1 SNHLY and CDR2 FYNNEI. The CDR3 here is CASRKQGYEQYF. The CDR3 DNA reads as TGTGCCAGCAGAAAGCAGGGGTACGAGCAGTACTTC. Using reference TRBV2 and TRBJ2-7 for the parts outside the CDR3, the full variable domain is EPEVTQTPSHQVTQMGQEVILRCVPISNHLYFYWYRQILGQKVEFLVSFYNNEISEKSEIFDDQFSVERPDGSNFTLKIRSTKLEDSAMYFCASRKQGYEQYFGPGTRLTVT.

The chain links TRBV5-1 to TRBJ2-7; 15 bases fit TRBD2. The germline V gene has CDR1 SGHRS and CDR2 YFSETQ. V gave up 0 bases and J gave up 4 bases; unmatched junction bases: 2. CDR3 length: 16 amino acids. The CDR3 nucleotides read TGCGCCAGCAGCTTGGCCGGACTAGCGGGAGGGTACGAGCAGTACTTC. Its translation is CASSLAGLAGGYEQYF.

The chain has TRBV5-1 and TRBJ2-7, with TRBD2 matching over 9 bases. The CDR3 is 12 amino acids. V lost 6 bases to trimming and J lost 5 bases; unmatched junction nucleotides: 3. Germline V gene sequence: CDR1 SGHRS, CDR2 YFSETQ. CDR3 loop: CASKASGNEQYF. The CDR3, as DNA: TGCGCCAGCAAGGCTAGCGGGAACGAGCAGTACTTC. The variable domain in full, completed from reference TRBV5-1 and TRBJ2-7, reads KAGVTQTPRYLIKTRGQQVTLSCSPISGHRSVSWYQQTPGQGLQFLFEYFSETQRNKGNFPGRFSGRQFSNSRSEMNVSTLELGDSALYLCASKASGNEQYFGPGTRLTVT.

The chain has TRBV6-6 and TRBJ2-7; tentative D call: TRBD2 (5 bases). CDR3 length: 16 amino acids. Per the germline V gene, CDR1 is MNHNY and CDR2 is SVGAGI (reference sequence). The V gene lost 5 bases and the J gene lost 3 bases, with 20 bases spanning the gap. The CDR3 here is CASSLRTLGEHYEQYF. The CDR3 DNA follows: TGTGCCAGCAGTCTAAGAACACTCGGGGAGCACTACGAGCAGTACTTC.